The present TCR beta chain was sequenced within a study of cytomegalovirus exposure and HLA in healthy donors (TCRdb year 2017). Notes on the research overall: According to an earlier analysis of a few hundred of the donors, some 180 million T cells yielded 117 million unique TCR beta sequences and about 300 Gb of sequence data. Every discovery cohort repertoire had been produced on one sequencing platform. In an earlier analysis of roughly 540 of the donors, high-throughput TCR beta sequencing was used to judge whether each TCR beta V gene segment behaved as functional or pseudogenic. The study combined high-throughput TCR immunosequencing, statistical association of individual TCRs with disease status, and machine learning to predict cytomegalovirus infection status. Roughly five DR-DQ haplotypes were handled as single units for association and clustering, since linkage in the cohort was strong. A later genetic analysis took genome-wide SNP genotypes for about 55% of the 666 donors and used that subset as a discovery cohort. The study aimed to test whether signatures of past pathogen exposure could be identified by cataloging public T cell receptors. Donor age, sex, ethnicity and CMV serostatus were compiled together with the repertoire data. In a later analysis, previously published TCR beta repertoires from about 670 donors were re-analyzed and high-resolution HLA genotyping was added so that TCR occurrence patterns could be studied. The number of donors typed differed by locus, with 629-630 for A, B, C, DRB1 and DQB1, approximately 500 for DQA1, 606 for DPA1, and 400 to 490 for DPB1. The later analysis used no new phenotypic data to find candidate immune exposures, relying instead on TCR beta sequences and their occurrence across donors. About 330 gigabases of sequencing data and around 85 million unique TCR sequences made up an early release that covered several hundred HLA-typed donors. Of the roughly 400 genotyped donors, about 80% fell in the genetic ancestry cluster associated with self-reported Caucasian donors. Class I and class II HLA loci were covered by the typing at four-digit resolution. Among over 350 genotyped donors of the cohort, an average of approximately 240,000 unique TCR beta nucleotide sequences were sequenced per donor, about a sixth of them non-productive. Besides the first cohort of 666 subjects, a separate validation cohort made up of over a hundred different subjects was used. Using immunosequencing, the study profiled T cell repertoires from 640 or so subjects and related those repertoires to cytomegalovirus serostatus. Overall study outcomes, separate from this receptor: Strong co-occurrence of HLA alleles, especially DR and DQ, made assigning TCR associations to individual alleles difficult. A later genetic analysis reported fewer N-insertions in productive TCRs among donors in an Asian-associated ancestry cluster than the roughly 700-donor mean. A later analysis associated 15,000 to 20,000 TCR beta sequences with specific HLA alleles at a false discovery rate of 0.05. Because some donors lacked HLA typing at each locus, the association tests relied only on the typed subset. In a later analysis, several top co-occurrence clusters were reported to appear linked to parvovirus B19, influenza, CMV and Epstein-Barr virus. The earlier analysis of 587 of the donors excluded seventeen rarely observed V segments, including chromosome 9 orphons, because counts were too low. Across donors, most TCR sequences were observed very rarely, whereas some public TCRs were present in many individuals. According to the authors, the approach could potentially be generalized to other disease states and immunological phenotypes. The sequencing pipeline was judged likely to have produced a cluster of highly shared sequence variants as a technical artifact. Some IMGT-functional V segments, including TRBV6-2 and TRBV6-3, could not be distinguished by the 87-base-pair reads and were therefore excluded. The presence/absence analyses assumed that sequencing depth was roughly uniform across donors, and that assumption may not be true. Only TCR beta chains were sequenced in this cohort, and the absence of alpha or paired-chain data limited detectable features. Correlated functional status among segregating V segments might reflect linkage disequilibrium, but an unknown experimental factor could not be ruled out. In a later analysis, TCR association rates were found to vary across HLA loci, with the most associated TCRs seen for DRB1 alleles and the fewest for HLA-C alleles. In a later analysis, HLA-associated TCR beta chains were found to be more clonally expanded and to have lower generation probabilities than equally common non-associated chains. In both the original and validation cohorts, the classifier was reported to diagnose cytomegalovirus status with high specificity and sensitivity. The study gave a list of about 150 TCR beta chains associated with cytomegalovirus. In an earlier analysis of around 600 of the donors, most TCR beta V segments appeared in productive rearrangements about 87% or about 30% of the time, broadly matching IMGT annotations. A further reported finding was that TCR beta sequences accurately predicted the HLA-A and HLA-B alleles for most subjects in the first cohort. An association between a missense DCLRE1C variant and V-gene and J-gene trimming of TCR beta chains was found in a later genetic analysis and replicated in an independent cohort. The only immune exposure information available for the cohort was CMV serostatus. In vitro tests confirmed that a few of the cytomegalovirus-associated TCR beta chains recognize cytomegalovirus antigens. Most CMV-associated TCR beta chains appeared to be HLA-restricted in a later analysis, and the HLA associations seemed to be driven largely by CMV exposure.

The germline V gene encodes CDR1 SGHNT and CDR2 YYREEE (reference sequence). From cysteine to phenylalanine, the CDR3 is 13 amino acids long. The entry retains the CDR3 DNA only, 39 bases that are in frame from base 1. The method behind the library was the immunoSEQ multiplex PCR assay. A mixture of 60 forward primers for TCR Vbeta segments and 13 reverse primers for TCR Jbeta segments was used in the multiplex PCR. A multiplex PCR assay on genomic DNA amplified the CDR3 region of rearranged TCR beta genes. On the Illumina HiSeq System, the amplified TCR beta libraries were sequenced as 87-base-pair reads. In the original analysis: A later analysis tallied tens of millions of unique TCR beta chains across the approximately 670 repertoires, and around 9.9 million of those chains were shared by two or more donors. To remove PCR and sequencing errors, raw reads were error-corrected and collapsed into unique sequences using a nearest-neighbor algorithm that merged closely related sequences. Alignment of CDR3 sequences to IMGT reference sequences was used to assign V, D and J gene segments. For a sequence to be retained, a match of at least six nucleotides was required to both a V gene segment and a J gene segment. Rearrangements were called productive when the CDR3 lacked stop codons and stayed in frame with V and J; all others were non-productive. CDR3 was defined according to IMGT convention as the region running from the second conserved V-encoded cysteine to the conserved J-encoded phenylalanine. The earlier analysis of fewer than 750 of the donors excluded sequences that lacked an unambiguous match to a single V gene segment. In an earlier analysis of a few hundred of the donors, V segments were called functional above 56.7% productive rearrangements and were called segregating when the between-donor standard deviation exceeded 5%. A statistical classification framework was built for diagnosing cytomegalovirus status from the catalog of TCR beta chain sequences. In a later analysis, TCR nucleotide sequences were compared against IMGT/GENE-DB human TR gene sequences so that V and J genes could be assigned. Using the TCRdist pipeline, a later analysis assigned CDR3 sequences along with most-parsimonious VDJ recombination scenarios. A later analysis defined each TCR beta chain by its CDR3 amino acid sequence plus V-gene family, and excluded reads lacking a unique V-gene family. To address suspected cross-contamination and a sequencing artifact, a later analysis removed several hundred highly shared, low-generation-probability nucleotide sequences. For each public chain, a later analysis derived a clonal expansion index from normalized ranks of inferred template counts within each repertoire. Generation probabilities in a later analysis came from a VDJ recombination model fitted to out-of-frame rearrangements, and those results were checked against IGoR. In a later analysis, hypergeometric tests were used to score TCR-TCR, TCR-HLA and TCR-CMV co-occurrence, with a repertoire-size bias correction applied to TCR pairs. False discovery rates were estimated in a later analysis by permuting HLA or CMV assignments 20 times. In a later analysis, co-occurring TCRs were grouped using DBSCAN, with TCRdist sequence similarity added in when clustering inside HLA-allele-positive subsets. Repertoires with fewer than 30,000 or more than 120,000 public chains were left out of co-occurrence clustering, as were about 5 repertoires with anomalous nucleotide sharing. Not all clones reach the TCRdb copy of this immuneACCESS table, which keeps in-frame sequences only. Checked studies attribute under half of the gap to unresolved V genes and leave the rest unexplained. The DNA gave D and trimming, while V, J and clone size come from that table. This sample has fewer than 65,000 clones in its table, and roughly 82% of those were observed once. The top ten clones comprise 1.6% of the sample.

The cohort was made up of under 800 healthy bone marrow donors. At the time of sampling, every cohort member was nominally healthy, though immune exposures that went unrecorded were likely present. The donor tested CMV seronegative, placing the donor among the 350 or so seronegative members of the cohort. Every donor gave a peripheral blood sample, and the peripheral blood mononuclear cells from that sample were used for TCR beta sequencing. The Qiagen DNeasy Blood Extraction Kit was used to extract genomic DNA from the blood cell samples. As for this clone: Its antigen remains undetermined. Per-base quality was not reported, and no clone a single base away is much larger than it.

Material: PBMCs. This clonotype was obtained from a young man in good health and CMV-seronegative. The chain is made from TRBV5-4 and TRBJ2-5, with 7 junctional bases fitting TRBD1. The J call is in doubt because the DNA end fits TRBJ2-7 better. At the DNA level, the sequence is TGTGCCAGCACCAGACAGGGTTCGGACGAGCAGTACTTC. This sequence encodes CASTRQGSDEQYF.